The 31 T cell receptor beta chains presented below share a single source sample, sequenced in a study of graft-versus-host responses after intestinal transplantation. No antigen is known for these receptors. Clones were read by immunoSEQ multiplex PCR, and TCRdb kept only the in-frame ones, dropping some. The sample yields 40,000 to 55,000 clones, roughly 84% seen once. The sample in question was unstimulated CD4+ T cells sorted from spleen or lymph node cells, obtained before transplant. These receptors all stem from a human donor who was the organ donor for an intestinal transplant.

This chain uses TRBV7-8 with TRBJ2-5; the D gene is possibly TRBD2 (6 bases). Trimming cost V 5 bases and J 1 base, with 11 bases left between them. The CDR3 extends over 14 amino acids. The germline V gene has CDR1 SGHVS and CDR2 FQNEAQ. The chain's CDR3 is CASSAGLLQETQYF. In nucleotides, the CDR3 is TGTGCCAGCAGCGCGGGACTTCTCCAAGAGACCCAGTACTTC.

This chain links TRBV29-1 with TRBJ2-2; no definite D call. Germline V lookup: CDR1 SQVTM, CDR2 ANQGSEA. The germline V and J ends were trimmed by 6 bases and 4 bases, with 12 bases remaining between them. The CDR3 contains 13 residues. The CDR3 bases are TGCAGCGTGGGCAGGTTAAGCACCGGGGAGCTGTTTTTT. It yields the protein CSVGRLSTGELFF.

This chain connects TRBV2 to TRBJ2-7; perhaps D is TRBD1 or TRBD2 (5 bases each). This CDR3 region has 16 residues. Between the trimmed V and J ends, which lost 0 bases and 3 bases, there was a span of 15 bases. CDR1 SNHLY and CDR2 FYNNEI come from the germline V gene. CDR3 coding DNA: TGTGCCAGCAGTGAAGCCCATCCCCGGGACCACTACGAGCAGTACTTC. Translation gives CASSEAHPRDHYEQYF.

CDR3: CASSVQAYNSPLHF. The CDR3 DNA reads TGTGCCAGCAGCGTCCAGGCCTATAATTCACCCCTCCACTTT. V usage is TRBV9 and J usage is TRBJ1-6; unclear D gene. V was clipped by 2 bases and J by 2 bases, with 5 bases between them. CDR1 is SGDLS and CDR2 is YYNGEE in the germline V gene. The CDR3 is made up of 14 amino acids.

This clone was counted only a few times. The chain recombines TRBV4-2 with TRBJ2-7; D not resolved. V was clipped by 5 bases and J by 3 bases, with 11 bases between them. CDR3 length: 13 amino acids. The germline CDR1 and CDR2 sequences are LGHNA and YNFKEQ. CDR3 in amino acids: CASSSGVHYEQYF. The DNA of the CDR3 is TGTGCCAGCAGCAGTGGGGTCCACTACGAGCAGTACTTC.

The J gene is TRBJ1-1, the V gene TRBV4-1; D is undetermined. The CDR3 totals 14 residues. The V end was cut by 0 bases, the J end by 4 bases, with 9 bases between. Germline CDR1 and CDR2: MGHRA and YSYEKL. The CDR3 DNA is TGCGCCAGCAGCCAAGACAGGCAAGCCACTGAAGCTTTCTTT. Protein product: CASSQDRQATEAFF.

This clone was found a few times. The gene calls are TRBV6-1 and TRBJ2-7; possible D gene TRBD2, 6 bases. The CDR3 is made up of 13 amino acids. Trimming took off 6 bases at V and 6 bases at J, with 15 bases between the two ends. The germline gives CDR1 MNHNS, CDR2 SASEGT. The CDR3 DNA reads TGTGCCAGCAGGGTCCGCGGGGAACTCGAGCAGTACTTC. Translation gives CASRVRGELEQYF.

V and J are TRBV6-1 and TRBJ2-5, with 8 nucleotides matching TRBD2. The J call may be incorrect, as the DNA end agrees better with TRBJ2-7. This CDR3 has 14 residues. Germline V gives CDR1 MNHNS, CDR2 SASEGT. CDR3 sequence: CASSGLGPPYEQYF. CDR3 nucleotide sequence: TGTGCCAGTTCGGGACTAGGACCTCCCTACGAGCAGTACTTC.

This sequence joins TRBV5-1 and TRBJ2-5, with 7 bases matching TRBD1. V lost 4 bases to trimming and J lost 4 bases; unmatched junction nucleotides: 10. The germline gives CDR1 SGHRS, CDR2 YFSETQ. The CDR3 length is 15 residues. The DNA of the CDR3 is TGCGCCAGCAGCCAACTACCGGGACAGCCAGAGACCCAGTACTTC. Its protein is CASSQLPGQPETQYF.

V and J are TRBV7-9 and TRBJ2-6; 8 nucleotides agree with TRBD1. Looked up from germline, CDR1 is SEHNR and CDR2 is FQNEAQ (reference sequence). J gave up 3 bases and V 3 bases, and 4 bases lay outside the gene matches. There are 16 residues in the CDR3. The CDR3 reads CASSFPGGFGANVLTF. CDR3 sequence (DNA): TGTGCCAGCAGCTTTCCAGGGGGCTTTGGGGCCAACGTCCTGACTTTC.

CDR3 coding DNA: TGTGCCTGGAGTGGGTCCTACGAGCAGTACTTC. Its translation: CAWSGSYEQYF. V usage is TRBV30 and J usage is TRBJ2-7; D call uncertain. With 1 base removed from V and 1 base from J, the gap between germline ends came to 2 bases. The CDR3 extends over 11 amino acids. Germline CDR1 and CDR2: GTSNPN and SVGIG (reference sequence). The variable domain in full, completed from reference TRBV30 and TRBJ2-7, reads SQTIHQWPATLVQPVGSPLSLECTVEGTSNPNLYWYRQAAGRGLQLLFYSVGIGQISSEVPQNLSASRPQDRQFILSSKKLLLSDSGFYLCAWSGSYEQYFGPGTRLTVT.

Notes on this clone: Distinct nucleotide sequences in the sample also encode this CDR3. The chain links TRBV30 to TRBJ1-2; the match to TRBD1 covers 10 bases. Germline-derived CDR1 and CDR2 are GTSNPN and SVGIG (reference sequence). V shed 0 bases, J shed 2 bases, and the junction held 3 bases outside the gene matches. The CDR3 contains 15 residues. CDR3 coding DNA: TGTGCCTGGAGTGTTCCGGGACAGGGGAACTATGGCTACACCTTC. Protein sequence: CAWSVPGQGNYGYTF.

The V call is TRBV30, the J call TRBJ2-7; perhaps TRBD2 as D (6 bases). This CDR3 is 14 amino acids long. V lost 0 bases to trimming and J lost 2 bases, with 11 bases between them. Per the germline V gene, CDR1 is GTSNPN and CDR2 is SVGIG (reference sequence). CDR3 protein: CAWSVGRRAYEQYF. The CDR3 nucleotides are TGTGCCTGGAGTGTAGGGAGGCGTGCCTACGAGCAGTACTTC.

This chain links TRBV19 with TRBJ2-4; D remains unclear. The CDR3 totals 14 residues. Trimming took 3 bases from V and 4 from J, leaving 10 bases between them. In germline, CDR1 is LNHDA, CDR2 SQIVND (reference sequence). CDR3 nucleotides: TGTGCCAGTAGTATCAAGCCAGGAAAAAACATTCAGTACTTC. This encodes CASSIKPGKNIQYF.

This chain connects TRBV7-2 to TRBJ2-7, with TRBD1 identical over 7 bases. Germline assignment: CDR1 SGHTA and CDR2 FQGNSA. J lost 0 bases, V lost 6 bases, and 11 bases had no gene match. This CDR3 comprises 16 residues. CDR3 DNA sequence: TGTGCCAGCAGTTTCTACGGACAGGTTTTCTCCTACGAGCAGTACTTC. Translated: CASSFYGQVFSYEQYF.

The chain couples TRBV30 to TRBJ1-1; D remains ambiguous. V lost 0 bases, J lost 1 base, and 12 bases lay in between. This CDR3 is built from 15 residues. Germline-derived CDR1 and CDR2 are GTSNPN and SVGIG (reference sequence). CDR3 in DNA: TGTGCCTGGAGTGTAATGCTCGGGCGGAACACTGAAGCTTTCTTT. It codes for CAWSVMLGRNTEAFF.

V gene TRBV7-6 combines with J gene TRBJ1-6, with 8 bases aligning to TRBD1. There are 17 residues in the CDR3. The V and J ends lost 0 bases and 10 bases, in that order; junction bases with no gene match: 11. Germline V CDR1 and CDR2: SGHVS, FNYEAQ. Here the CDR3 reads CASSLASGGSEWSPLHF. As DNA, the CDR3 is TGTGCCAGCAGCTTAGCTTCAGGGGGCTCGGAGTGGTCACCCCTCCACTTT.

The CDR3 loop reads CASSPLDMGSMNTEAFF. The DNA of the CDR3 is TGTGCCAGCTCACCTCTGGATATGGGATCCATGAACACTGAAGCTTTCTTT. V usage is TRBV18 and J usage is TRBJ1-1; no firm D call. The germline gives CDR1 KGHSH, CDR2 LQKENI. Trimming took 3 bases from V and 0 from J, leaving 17 bases between them. This CDR3 spans 17 amino acids.

This chain links TRBV7-7 with TRBJ2-3, with 7 bases identical to TRBD2. The V and J ends lost 1 base and 4 bases, in that order; junction bases with no gene match: 5. The germline gives CDR1 SSHAT, CDR2 FNYEAQ (reference sequence). The CDR3 runs to 15 residues. The CDR3 here is CASSLGTRGPDTQYF. The CDR3 bases are TGTGCCAGCAGCTTAGGGACTAGAGGGCCAGATACGCAGTATTTT.

The rearrangement joins TRBV5-6 to TRBJ2-7; TRBD1 matches 8 bases. The germline V gene encodes CDR1 SGHDT and CDR2 YYEEEE. The CDR3 spans 12 residues. V lost 2 bases, J lost 6 bases, and 1 base stayed unmatched. CDR3 DNA: TGTGCCAGCAGCTTCGGACAGGGCGAGCAGTACTTC. It is translated as CASSFGQGEQYF.

This chain links TRBV5-4 with TRBJ2-5; tentative D call: TRBD1 (6 bases). Trimming pared 3 bases from V and 2 bases from J, leaving 14 bases between. The germline V gene has CDR1 SGHNT and CDR2 YYREEE (reference sequence). The CDR3 contains 15 residues. DNA for the CDR3: TGTGCCAGCAGCTCAGCGAGGACAGCACAAGAGACCCAGTACTTC. Protein sequence: CASSSARTAQETQYF.

V and J are TRBV29-1 and TRBJ2-7, with D possibly called TRBD1 or TRBD2 (5 bases each). CDR3 size: 13 residues. V shed 5 bases and J shed 2 bases, with 13 bases lying between them. Per the germline V gene, CDR1 is SQVTM and CDR2 is ANQGSEA. CDR3 in amino acids: CSVKGTLTYEQYF. The DNA for the CDR3 is TGCAGCGTTAAAGGGACCCTCACCTACGAGCAGTACTTC.

The CDR3 reads CASSLRVTGTEAFF. The CDR3 DNA is TGTGCCAGCAGCTTAAGGGTCACGGGGACTGAAGCTTTCTTT. The J gene is TRBJ1-1, the V gene TRBV11-3, with no clear D. CDR3 length: 14 residues. The V end was cut by 2 bases, the J end by 5 bases, with 12 bases between. Germline CDR1 is SGHNT and CDR2 is YENEEA.

The V call is TRBV29-1, the J call TRBJ1-1; D is perhaps TRBD1 (5 bases). The length of the CDR3 is 15 residues. Trimming pared 4 bases from V and 0 bases from J, leaving 15 bases between. Germline CDR1 reads SQVTM; CDR2 reads ANQGSEA. The CDR3: CSVAGPGWMNTEAFF. The CDR3 bases are TGCAGCGTTGCGGGGCCAGGGTGGATGAACACTGAAGCTTTCTTT. Combining the CDR3 with reference TRBV29-1 and TRBJ1-1 gives the whole variable domain SAVISQKPSRDICQRGTSLTIQCQVDSQVTMMFWYRQQPGQSLTLIATANQGSEATYESGFVIDKFPISRPNLTFSTLTVSNMSPEDSSIYLCSVAGPGWMNTEAFFGQGTRLTVV.

The chain combines TRBV19 with TRBJ1-2; a weak D match, TRBD1 (6 bases). This CDR3 region has 14 residues. CDR1 and CDR2 from the germline V gene are LNHDA and SQIVND (reference sequence). With 7 bases removed from V and 8 bases from J, the gap between germline ends came to 20 bases. The CDR3 coding sequence is TGTGCCAGTACCACACAGGGAGGGGGATTAGGCTACACCTTC. Its translation: CASTTQGGGLGYTF.

The rearrangement links TRBV2 to TRBJ2-3, with 8 bases fitting TRBD1. CDR3 length equals 12 residues. The trim removed 6 bases at V and 9 bases at J, leaving 5 bases unmatched. The germline V gene has CDR1 SNHLY and CDR2 FYNNEI. The CDR3 coding sequence is TGTGCCAGCAGAGGGGACAGGATAACGCAGTATTTT. This gives the protein CASRGDRITQYF.

The rearrangement joins TRBV6-1 to TRBJ2-3; TRBD2 matches at 7 bases. There are 16 residues in the CDR3. Trimming took 0 bases from V and 2 from J; bases not matched to a gene: 5. Germline CDR1 and CDR2: MNHNS and SASEGT. The CDR3 is CASSEANAGDTDTQYF. The CDR3 DNA reads TGTGCCAGCAGTGAAGCGAACGCGGGAGACACAGATACGCAGTATTTT.

The V and J genes are TRBV6-5 and TRBJ1-1; D possibly corresponds to TRBD1 (6 bases). The germline V gene encodes CDR1 MNHEY and CDR2 SVGAGI. The CDR3 has 15 residues. Between the trimmed V and J ends, which lost 1 base and 0 bases, there was a span of 9 bases. The CDR3 spells CASSYFDRLNTEAFF. CDR3 nucleotides: TGTGCCAGCAGTTACTTCGACAGGTTGAACACTGAAGCTTTCTTT.

V usage is TRBV27 and J usage is TRBJ2-7; maybe TRBD1 (6 bases). CDR3 length: 14 amino acids. V was shortened by 5 bases and J by 1 base, with 12 bases between the two germline ends. CDR1 and CDR2 (germline): MNHEY, SMNVEV (reference sequence). The CDR3 DNA is TGTGCCAGCAGTGCTCAGGGGCCGTCCTACGAGCAGTACTTC. Amino acid sequence: CASSAQGPSYEQYF.

In DNA form, the CDR3 reads TGTGCCAGCAGTGAACAGGGCAATCAGCCCCAGCATTTT. Protein sequence: CASSEQGNQPQHF. The chain combines TRBV6-1 with TRBJ1-5; D remains ambiguous. From germline, CDR1 is MNHNS and CDR2 SASEGT. The CDR3 spans 13 residues. Trimming stripped 2 bases from V and 2 bases from J, with 4 bases between.

This clone was observed a single time. The CDR3 region has the DNA TGTGCCAGTGACCTAAGCGGGATCTCCTACAATGAGCAGTTCTTC. The encoded protein is CASDLSGISYNEQFF. The chain combines TRBV2 with TRBJ2-1, with 7 bases identical to TRBD2. Germline V lookup: CDR1 SNHLY, CDR2 FYNNEI. The V and J ends lost 9 bases and 0 bases, in that order; junction bases with no gene match: 8. This CDR3 comprises 15 residues.